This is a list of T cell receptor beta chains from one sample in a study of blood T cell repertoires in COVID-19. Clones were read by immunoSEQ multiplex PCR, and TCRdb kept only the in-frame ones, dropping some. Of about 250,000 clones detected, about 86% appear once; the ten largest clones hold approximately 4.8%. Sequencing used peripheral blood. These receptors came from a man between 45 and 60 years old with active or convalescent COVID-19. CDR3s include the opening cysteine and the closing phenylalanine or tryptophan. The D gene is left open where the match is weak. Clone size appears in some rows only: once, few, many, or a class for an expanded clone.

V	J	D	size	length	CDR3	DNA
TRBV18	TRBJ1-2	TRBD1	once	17	CASSPKSGQGSEYGYTF	TGTGCCAGCTCACCAAAAAGCGGACAGGGGTCTGAATATGGCTACACCTTC
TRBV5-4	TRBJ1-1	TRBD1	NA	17	CASSPPSSGQLNTEAFF	TGTGCCAGCAGCCCCCCCAGTTCGGGACAGTTGAACACTGAAGCTTTCTTT
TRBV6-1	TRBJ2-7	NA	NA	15	CASSEMIRRSYEQYF	TGTGCCAGCAGTGAAATGATCAGGCGTTCTTACGAGCAGTACTTC
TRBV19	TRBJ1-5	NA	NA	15	CASSIRGAGNQPQHF	TGTGCCAGTAGTATCCGGGGGGCCGGCAATCAGCCCCAGCATTTT
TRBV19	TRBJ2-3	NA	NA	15	CASRGAGTITDTQYF	TGTGCCAGTAGGGGGGCCGGGACTATAACAGATACGCAGTATTTT
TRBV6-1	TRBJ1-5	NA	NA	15	CASSEWGPSNQPQHF	TGTGCCAGCAGTGAGTGGGGGCCTTCGAATCAGCCCCAGCATTTT
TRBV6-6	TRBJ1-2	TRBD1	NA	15	CASSRPGQANYGYTF	TGTGCCAGCAGCCGCCCCGGACAGGCCAACTATGGCTACACCTTC
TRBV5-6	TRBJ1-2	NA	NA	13	CASSDSRSYGYTF	TGTGCCAGCAGCGACTCCCGGTCCTATGGCTACACCTTC
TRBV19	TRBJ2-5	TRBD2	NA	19	CASSIGTSGDLMGQETQYF	TGTGCCAGTAGTATAGGGACTAGCGGGGACCTCATGGGGCAAGAGACCCAGTACTTC
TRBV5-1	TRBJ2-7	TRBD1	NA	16	CASSLQPGQGLYEQYF	TGCGCCAGCAGCCTTCAACCGGGACAGGGATTATACGAGCAGTACTTC
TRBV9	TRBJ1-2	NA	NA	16	CASSAPLHVGGYGYTF	TGTGCCAGCAGCGCGCCCCTTCACGTCGGCGGCTATGGCTACACCTTC
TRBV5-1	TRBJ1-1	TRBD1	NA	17	CASSLTVRTGGVTEAFF	TGCGCCAGCAGCTTAACCGTCCGGACAGGGGGCGTTACTGAAGCTTTCTTT
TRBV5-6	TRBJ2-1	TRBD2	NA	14	CAKIGRGAANEQFF	TGTGCCAAAATTGGGCGGGGGGCCGCCAATGAGCAGTTCTTC
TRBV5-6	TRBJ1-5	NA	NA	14	CASSLQGRKQPQHF	TGTGCCAGCAGCCTACAGGGACGAAAACAGCCCCAGCATTTT
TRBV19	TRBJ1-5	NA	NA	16	CASSIRSGRGNQPQHF	TGTGCCAGTAGTATTAGGTCAGGGAGGGGCAATCAGCCCCAGCATTTT
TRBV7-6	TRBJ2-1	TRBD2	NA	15	CASSPRPSGGFEQFF	TGTGCCAGCAGCCCCCGGCCTAGCGGGGGGTTTGAGCAGTTCTTC
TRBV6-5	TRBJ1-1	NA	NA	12	CASSYLGREAFF	TGTGCCAGCAGTTACTTGGGCCGTGAAGCTTTCTTT
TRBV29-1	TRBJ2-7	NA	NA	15	CSVEDRAGEQYEQYF	TGCAGCGTTGAAGATCGGGCAGGGGAACAATACGAGCAGTACTTC
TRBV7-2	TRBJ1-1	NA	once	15	CASSLTGRSNAEAFF	TGTGCCAGCAGCTTAACGGGGAGGAGCAACGCTGAAGCTTTCTTT
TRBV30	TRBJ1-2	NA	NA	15	CAWSVPGHSGEGYTF	TGTGCCTGGAGTGTCCCTGGACATTCAGGGGAAGGCTACACCTTC
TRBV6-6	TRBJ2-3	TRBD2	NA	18	CASSRGLAGGFSTDTQYF	TGTGCCAGCAGTCGAGGACTAGCGGGGGGGTTCTCCACAGATACGCAGTATTTT
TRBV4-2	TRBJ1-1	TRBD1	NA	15	CASSPLGQGLGEAFF	TGTGCCAGCAGCCCCCTGGGACAGGGGCTCGGTGAAGCTTTCTTT
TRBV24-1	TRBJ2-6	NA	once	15	CATSGDAGGANVLTF	TGTGCCACCAGTGGAGACGCGGGTGGGGCCAACGTCCTGACTTTC
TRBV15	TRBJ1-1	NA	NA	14	CATSRGLMNTEAFF	TGTGCCACCAGCAGAGGACTGATGAACACTGAAGCTTTCTTT
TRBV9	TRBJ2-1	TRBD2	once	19	CASSTRTSGGPSSYNEQFF	TGTGCCAGCAGCACCAGGACTAGCGGGGGCCCGAGCTCCTACAATGAGCAGTTCTTC
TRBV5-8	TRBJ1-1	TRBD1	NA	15	CASSTRRTGNTEAFF	TGTGCCAGCAGCACCCGAAGGACAGGGAACACTGAAGCTTTCTTT
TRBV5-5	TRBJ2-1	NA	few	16	CASSLAGTGLMNEQFF	TGTGCCAGCAGCTTGGCCGGAACAGGGCTGATGAATGAGCAGTTCTTC
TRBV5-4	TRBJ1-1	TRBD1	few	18	CASSSPWTGLRRDTEAFF	TGTGCCAGCAGCTCTCCCTGGACAGGCCTCCGGCGGGACACTGAAGCTTTCTTT
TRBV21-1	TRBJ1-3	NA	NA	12	CASSGRGNTIYF	TGTGCCAGCAGCGGGAGAGGAAACACCATATATTTT
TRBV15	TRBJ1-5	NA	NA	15	CATSRDRGRGQPQHF	TGTGCCACCAGCAGAGATAGAGGTCGGGGGCAGCCCCAGCATTTT
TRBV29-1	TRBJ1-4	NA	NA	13	CSVYGGNNEKLFF	TGCAGCGTCTACGGGGGAAACAATGAAAAACTGTTTTTT
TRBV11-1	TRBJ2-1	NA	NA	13	CASSLDRNNEQFF	TGTGCCAGCAGCTTAGACAGAAACAATGAGCAGTTCTTC
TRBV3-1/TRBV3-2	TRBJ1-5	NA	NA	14	CASSPAGRNQPQHF	TGTGCCAGCAGCCCGGCCGGGAGGAATCAGCCCCAGCATTTT
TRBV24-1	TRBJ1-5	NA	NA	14	CATSDPGSNQPQHF	TGTGCCACCAGTGACCCCGGGAGCAATCAGCCCCAGCATTTT
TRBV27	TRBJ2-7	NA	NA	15	CASSPRDKSFSEQYF	TGTGCCAGCAGTCCGAGGGACAAGTCCTTCTCCGAGCAGTACTTC
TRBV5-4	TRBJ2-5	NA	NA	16	CASSWVPGAPQETQYF	TGTGCCAGCAGTTGGGTGCCAGGGGCCCCCCAAGAGACCCAGTACTTC
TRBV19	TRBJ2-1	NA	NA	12	CASSIKTNRQFF	TGTGCCAGTAGTATCAAGACTAACAGGCAGTTCTTC
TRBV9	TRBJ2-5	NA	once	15	CASSVSERRGETQYF	TGTGCCAGCAGCGTATCGGAGCGAAGGGGAGAGACCCAGTACTTC
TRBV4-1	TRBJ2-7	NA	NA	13	CASSQDQGDEQYF	TGCGCCAGCAGCCAAGATCAAGGGGACGAGCAGTACTTC
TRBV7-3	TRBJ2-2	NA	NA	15	CAKPWRASNTGELFF	TGTGCTAAACCCTGGCGGGCCTCGAACACCGGGGAGCTGTTTTTT
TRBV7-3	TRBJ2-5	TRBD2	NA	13	CASSLIAGETQYF	TGTGCCAGCAGCTTAATAGCGGGGGAGACCCAGTACTTC
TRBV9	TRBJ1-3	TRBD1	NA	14	CASSVRDRGNTIYF	TGTGCCAGCAGCGTAAGGGACAGAGGAAACACCATATATTTT
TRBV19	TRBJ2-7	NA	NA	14	CASSIDKTVYEQYF	TGTGCCAGTAGTATAGACAAGACAGTATACGAGCAGTACTTC
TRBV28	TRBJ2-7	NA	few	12	CASSYRAYEQYF	TGTGCCAGCAGTTACAGGGCCTACGAGCAGTACTTC
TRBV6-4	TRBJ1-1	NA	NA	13	CASSRGGDTEAFF	TGTGCCAGCAGCAGGGGTGGGGACACTGAAGCTTTCTTT
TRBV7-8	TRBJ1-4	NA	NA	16	CASSRREQGRGEKLFF	TGTGCCAGCAGCCGAAGGGAACAGGGTAGAGGGGAAAAACTGTTTTTT
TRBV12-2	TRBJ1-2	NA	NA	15	CASRLAFWAQWGYTF	TGTGCAAGTCGCTTAGCGTTTTGGGCACAGTGGGGCTACACCTTC
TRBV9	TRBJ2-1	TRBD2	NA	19	CASSVDLAGGLSSYNEQFF	TGTGCCAGCAGCGTAGATTTAGCGGGGGGCCTGAGCTCCTACAATGAGCAGTTCTTC
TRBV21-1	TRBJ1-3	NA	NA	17	CASSKGSSEESGNTIYF	TGTGCCAGCAGCAAAGGGAGCAGTGAGGAGTCTGGAAACACCATATATTTT
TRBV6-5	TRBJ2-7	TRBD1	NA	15	CASRRGREYPYEQYF	TGTGCCAGCAGAAGGGGGCGCGAATATCCCTACGAGCAGTACTTC
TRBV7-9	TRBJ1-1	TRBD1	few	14	CASSTWTGAQEAFF	TGTGCCAGCAGCACTTGGACAGGGGCCCAAGAAGCTTTCTTT
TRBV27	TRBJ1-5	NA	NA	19	CASSLVGARPPYSNQPQHF	TGTGCCAGCAGTTTAGTTGGGGCGCGTCCCCCCTATAGCAATCAGCCCCAGCATTTT
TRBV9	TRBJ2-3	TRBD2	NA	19	CASSPGLAGPPGSTDTQYF	TGTGCCAGCAGCCCCGGACTAGCGGGGCCACCAGGTAGCACAGATACGCAGTATTTT
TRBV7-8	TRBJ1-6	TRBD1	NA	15	CASSRRQGTNSPLHF	TGTGCCAGCAGCCGCCGACAGGGGACTAATTCACCCCTCCACTTT
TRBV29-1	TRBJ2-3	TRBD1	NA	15	CSVEGGQDSTDTQYF	TGCAGCGTTGAGGGTGGACAGGACAGCACAGATACGCAGTATTTT